This T cell receptor (beta chain) was captured in a study of blood T cell repertoires in COVID-19. TCRdb's table, derived via immunoSEQ multiplex PCR, lists solely in-frame clones and lacks some. The sample shows about 100,000 clones, more than 65% of them seen only once. Germline CDR1 MNHNY, CDR2 SVGAGI (reference sequence). CDR3 length equals 14 residues. V was trimmed by 4 bases and J by 3 bases, leaving 10 bases between them. This receptor was taken from a man between 70 and 80 years old with active or convalescent COVID-19. The sequenced material came from peripheral blood. V gene TRBV6-6 combines with J gene TRBJ1-5; D gene unclear. The CDR3: CASSSKGDNQPQHF. The CDR3 DNA sequence: TGTGCCAGCAGTTCCAAGGGAGACAATCAGCCCCAGCATTTT.